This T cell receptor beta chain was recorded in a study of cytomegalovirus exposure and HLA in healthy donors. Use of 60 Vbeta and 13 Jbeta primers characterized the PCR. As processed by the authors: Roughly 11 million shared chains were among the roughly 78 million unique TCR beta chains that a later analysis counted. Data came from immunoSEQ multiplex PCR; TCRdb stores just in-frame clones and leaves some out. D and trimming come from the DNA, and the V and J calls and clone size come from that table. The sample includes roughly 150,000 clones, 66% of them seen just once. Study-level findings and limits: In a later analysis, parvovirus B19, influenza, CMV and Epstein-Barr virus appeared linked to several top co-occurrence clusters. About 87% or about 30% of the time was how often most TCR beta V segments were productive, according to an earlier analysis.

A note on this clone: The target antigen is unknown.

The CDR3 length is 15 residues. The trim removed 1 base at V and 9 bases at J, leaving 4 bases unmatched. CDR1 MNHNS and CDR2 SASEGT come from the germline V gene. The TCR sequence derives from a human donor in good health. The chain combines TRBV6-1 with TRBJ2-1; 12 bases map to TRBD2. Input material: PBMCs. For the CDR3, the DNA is TGTGCCAGCAGTGAAGGACTAGCGGGAGTAGCTGAGCAGTTCTTC. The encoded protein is CASSEGLAGVAEQFF.